This T cell receptor (beta chain) was documented in a study of control samples from healthy donors and cancer patients. Trimming took 0 bases from V and 2 from J; bases not matched to a gene: 7. Per germline, CDR1 LGHDT and CDR2 YNNKEL (reference sequence). The CDR3 runs 18 residues. TCRdb keeps only in-frame clones here, not all; method: immunoSEQ multiplex PCR. The sample has 100,000 to 150,000 clones, around 93% seen once. This clone has just a few counts. Sequenced sample: PBMCs. The chain combines TRBV3-1 (or the pseudogene TRBV3-2) with TRBJ2-3, with 11 bases fitting TRBD2. The origin of this receptor is a man aged 50-60 years with head and neck cancer. Here the CDR3 reads CASSQESSGGRVTDTQYF. DNA for the CDR3: TGTGCCAGCAGCCAAGAATCTAGCGGGGGGCGAGTCACAGATACGCAGTATTTT.